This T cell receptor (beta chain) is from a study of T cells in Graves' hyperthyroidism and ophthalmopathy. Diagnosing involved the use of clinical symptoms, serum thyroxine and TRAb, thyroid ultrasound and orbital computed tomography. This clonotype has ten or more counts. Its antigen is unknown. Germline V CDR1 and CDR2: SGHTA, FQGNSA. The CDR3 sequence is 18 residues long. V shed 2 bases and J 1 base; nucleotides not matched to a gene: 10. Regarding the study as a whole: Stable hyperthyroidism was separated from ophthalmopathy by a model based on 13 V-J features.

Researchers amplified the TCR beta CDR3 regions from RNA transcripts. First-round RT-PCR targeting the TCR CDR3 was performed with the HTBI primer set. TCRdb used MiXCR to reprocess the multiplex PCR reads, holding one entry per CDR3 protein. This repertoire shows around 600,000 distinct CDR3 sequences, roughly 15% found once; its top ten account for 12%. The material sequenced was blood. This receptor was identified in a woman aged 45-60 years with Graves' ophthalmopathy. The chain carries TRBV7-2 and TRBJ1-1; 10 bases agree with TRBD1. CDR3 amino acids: CASSLRRLWDRGNTEAFF. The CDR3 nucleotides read TGTGCCAGCAGCTTAAGACGGCTGTGGGACAGGGGGAACACTGAAGCTTTCTTT.